The 26 T cell receptor beta chains below come from one sample, sequenced in a study of naive and memory T cell subsets. Regarding the study as a whole: Possibly reflecting memory cells re-expressing CD45RA, a few larger clonotypes occurred in naive repertoires, especially CD8.

Both TRBC1 and TRBC2 were covered by a beta constant-region primer of two equimolar oligonucleotides. Four rounds of PCR amplified the ligated cDNA using nested alpha and beta constant-region primers plus SP2. MiXCR was run by TCRdb on the UMI-ligation and nested PCR reads, yielding one entry per CDR3 protein. The sample records approximately 140,000 distinct CDR3 sequences, 20% to 25% being singletons. These TCRs' antigens remain unknown. The sample was naive CD4+ T cells from blood. The receptor set was obtained from a human donor in good health.

V usage is TRBV7-3 and J usage is TRBJ2-1; 11 bases line up with TRBD2. The CDR3 runs 15 residues. V was clipped by 3 bases and J by 9 bases; unmatched bases: 7. Germline assignment: CDR1 SGHTA and CDR2 FQGTGA. The CDR3 loop is CASSFLLAGASEQFF. CDR3 coding DNA: TGTGCCAGCAGCTTCCTACTAGCGGGAGCTTCTGAGCAGTTCTTC.

The rearrangement links TRBV29-1 to TRBJ2-7, with 11 bases fitting TRBD2. Trimming cost V 2 bases and J 2 bases; bases outside gene matches: 2. The CDR3 is 14 amino acids. Germline assignment: CDR1 SQVTM and CDR2 ANQGSEA. In DNA, the CDR3 is TGCAGCGTTGAACGACTAGCGGGAACCTACGAGCAGTACTTC. Its protein is CSVERLAGTYEQYF.

The table lists this clonotype with a few counts. The V and J genes are TRBV3-1 and TRBJ2-2; D call uncertain. The CDR3 length is 13 residues. V lost 4 bases and J lost 3, with 6 bases in between. Germline lookup yields CDR1 LGHDT and CDR2 YNNKEL (reference sequence). The CDR3 nucleotides are TGTGCCAGCAGCCCCCTGCACACCGGGGAGCTGTTTTTT. It specifies CASSPLHTGELFF.

In its sample, this clonotype was seen a few times. The chain uses TRBV5-1 and TRBJ2-4; possibly TRBD1 or TRBD2 for D (7 bases each). CDR1 and CDR2 from the germline V gene are SGHRS and YFSETQ. V was cut by 0 bases and J by 13 bases, with 20 bases left in between. This CDR3 comprises 15 residues. DNA for the CDR3: TGCGCCAGCAGCTTGGACCGTGGGGGAGGGGGCCGCCAGTACTTC. It translates to CASSLDRGGGGRQYF.

The rearrangement links TRBV3-1 to TRBJ1-2; D ambiguous. Germline CDR1 LGHDT, CDR2 YNNKEL (reference sequence). The CDR3 is 13 amino acids. Deletions cut 4 bases from V and 2 bases from J, with 8 bases between. The CDR3: CASSLRRNYGYTF. For the CDR3, the DNA is TGTGCCAGCAGCCTCAGACGGAACTATGGCTACACCTTC.

The chain combines TRBV20-1 with TRBJ2-7; 10 bases map to TRBD2. Germline CDR1 DFQATT, CDR2 SNEGSKA (reference sequence). This CDR3 contains 15 residues. Losses at the gene ends were 4 bases for V and 6 bases for J; bases not matched to a gene: 12. For the CDR3, the DNA is TGCAGTGCTAAGCCGCTAGCGGGGGCCCTCGGCGAGCAGTACTTC. Its translation: CSAKPLAGALGEQYF.

This chain connects TRBV11-2 to TRBJ2-3; 8 bases are shared with TRBD1. The germline V gene encodes CDR1 SGHAT and CDR2 FQNNGV. CDR3 length: 15 amino acids. The V and J ends lost 5 bases and 3 bases, in that order; junction bases with no gene match: 7. The CDR3 protein is CASSLQGASTDTQYF. CDR3 DNA sequence: TGTGCCAGCAGCCTCCAGGGGGCAAGTACAGATACGCAGTATTTT.

The sample holds many counts of this clonotype. The chain is built from TRBV7-8 and TRBJ2-3; D is possibly TRBD2 (6 bases). There are 16 residues in the CDR3. The V gene lost 0 bases and the J gene lost 0 bases, with 10 bases spanning the gap. Germline lookup yields CDR1 SGHVS and CDR2 FQNEAQ. As DNA, the CDR3 is TGTGCCAGCAGCTTAGCCCTAGCGCGAAGCACAGATACGCAGTATTTT. It specifies CASSLALARSTDTQYF.

V usage is TRBV28 and J usage is TRBJ2-1, with 7 bases identical to TRBD2. CDR3 length: 15 amino acids. Germline V lookup: CDR1 MDHEN, CDR2 SYDVKM. V gave up 5 bases and J gave up 3 bases; unmatched junction bases: 7. The CDR3 here is CASSRASGHYNEQFF. As DNA, the CDR3 is TGTGCCAGCAGTCGGGCTAGCGGACACTACAATGAGCAGTTCTTC.

In this sample, this clonotype turned up a few times. The chain is built from TRBV28 and TRBJ1-4; weak D call: TRBD1 (5 bases). The CDR3 consists of 13 residues. Germline V gene data show CDR1 as MDHEN and CDR2 as SYDVKM. V was clipped by 6 bases and J by 11 bases, with 16 bases between them. The DNA for the CDR3 is TGTGCCAGCAGCCGGGACCCCAAGATGAAACTGTTTTTT. Amino acids: CASSRDPKMKLFF. Together with reference TRBV28 and TRBJ1-4, the CDR3 gives the full variable domain: DVKVTQSSRYLVKRTGEKVFLECVQDMDHENMFWYRQDPGLGLRLIYFSYDVKMKEKGDIPEGYSVSREKKERFSLILESASTNQTSMYLCASSRDPKMKLFFGSGTQLSVL.

The table lists this clonotype with many counts. The rearrangement links TRBV28 to TRBJ2-1; D might be TRBD2 (6 bases). CDR3 length: 13 residues. Germline V gene data show CDR1 as MDHEN and CDR2 as SYDVKM. Trimming cost V 5 bases and J 11 bases, with 16 bases left between them. This chain's CDR3 is CASSQDYHEKQFF. CDR3 DNA: TGTGCCAGCAGTCAGGACTACCATGAAAAGCAGTTCTTC.

In its sample, this clonotype was seen a few times. This chain joins TRBV7-9 and TRBJ2-1; no clear D. The CDR3 sequence is 16 residues long. Between the trimmed V and J ends, which lost 1 base and 0 bases, there was a span of 10 bases. Germline values: CDR1 SEHNR, CDR2 FQNEAQ (reference sequence). The CDR3 is CASSLVRQSSYNEQFF. The CDR3 DNA follows: TGTGCCAGCAGCTTAGTCCGGCAGAGCTCCTACAATGAGCAGTTCTTC.

The CDR3 sequence: CSAIHNDRAQETQYF. CDR3 nucleotides: TGCAGCGCCATCCATAACGACAGGGCCCAAGAGACCCAGTACTTC. V is TRBV29-1 and J is TRBJ2-5, with 7 bases identical to TRBD1. Germline V lookup: CDR1 SQVTM, CDR2 ANQGSEA. V shed 7 bases, J shed 1 base, and the junction held 12 bases outside the gene matches. The CDR3 is 15 residues long.

Many counts were recorded for this clonotype. The chain carries TRBV25-1 and TRBJ2-6, with TRBD2 as a possible D gene (5 bases). Germline-derived CDR1 and CDR2 are MGHDK and SYGVNS. This CDR3 spans 16 amino acids. Trimming took off 5 bases at V and 0 bases at J, with 11 bases between the two ends. CDR3 region: CASSKPGFSGANVLTF. The CDR3 nucleotides are TGTGCCAGCAGTAAACCGGGATTCTCTGGGGCCAACGTCCTGACTTTC.

Here the CDR3 reads CAISLVVAGSGETQYF. The CDR3 region has the DNA TGTGCCATCAGTTTAGTGGTGGCGGGATCGGGAGAGACCCAGTACTTC. The chain joins TRBV10-3 to TRBJ2-5; D may be TRBD2 (6 bases). Germline V CDR1 and CDR2: ENHRY, SYGVKD. This CDR3 is built from 16 residues. Trimming pared 5 bases from V and 4 bases from J, leaving 20 bases between.

This clonotype was seen a handful of times. The chain couples TRBV10-1 to TRBJ2-2; D gene ambiguous. The ends were cut back, 8 bases at V and 3 bases at J, with 13 bases in the middle. The germline CDR1 and CDR2 sequences are WNHNN and SYGVQD (reference sequence). The CDR3 consists of 14 residues. The CDR3 is CASATQRDTGELFF. CDR3 nucleotides: TGCGCCAGCGCCACCCAAAGAGACACCGGGGAGCTGTTTTTT.

This clonotype appeared a single time. J is TRBJ2-7 and V is TRBV6-5; the match to TRBD1 covers 7 bases. Germline assignment: CDR1 MNHEY and CDR2 SVGAGI. The length of the CDR3 is 16 residues. With 0 bases clipped from V and 5 bases from J, the junction kept 10 bases outside the gene matches. The CDR3 DNA is TGTGCCAGCAGTTACTCACCGACAGGGCCAGGACACGAGCAGTACTTC. Translating it yields CASSYSPTGPGHEQYF.

The chain carries TRBV2 and TRBJ2-3, with D unclear. This CDR3 has 15 amino acids. V lost 6 bases and J 1 base, leaving 14 bases between the germline ends. Germline V gives CDR1 SNHLY, CDR2 FYNNEI. The CDR3 DNA is TGTGCCAGCAGCAGGTCCCATCTCGGCACAGATACGCAGTATTTT. Residues: CASSRSHLGTDTQYF. The full variable domain, in which reference TRBV2 and TRBJ2-3 provide the parts outside the CDR3, is EPEVTQTPSHQVTQMGQEVILRCVPISNHLYFYWYRQILGQKVEFLVSFYNNEISEKSEIFDDQFSVERPDGSNFTLKIRSTKLEDSAMYFCASSRSHLGTDTQYFGPGTRLTVL.

This clonotype was observed many times. The chain is built from TRBV29-1 and TRBJ2-5; 8 positions agree with TRBD1. J gave up 2 bases and V 7 bases, and 3 bases lay outside the gene matches. Looked up from germline, CDR1 is SQVTM and CDR2 is ANQGSEA. There are 12 residues in the CDR3. The CDR3 DNA reads as TGCAGCGACCGACAGGGGCAAGAGACCCAGTACTTC. Translation gives CSDRQGQETQYF.

The gene calls are TRBV12-3 or TRBV12-4 and TRBJ2-2, with 10 bases matching TRBD1. This CDR3 comprises 15 residues. V shed 4 bases, J shed 6 bases, and the junction held 5 bases outside the gene matches. Written as DNA, the CDR3 is TGTGCCAGCAGTTCAGAGGACAGGGGGTCCGGGGAGCTGTTTTTT. Protein sequence: CASSSEDRGSGELFF.

Only a few counts were recorded for this clonotype. This sequence joins TRBV4-3 and TRBJ2-3; weak D call: TRBD2 (5 bases). CDR3 length: 14 residues. Trimming stripped 0 bases from V and 3 bases from J, with 7 bases between. Germline V gene sequence: CDR1 LGHNA, CDR2 YSLEER. The CDR3 bases are TGCGCCAGCAGCCAAGATCCGGGAACAGATACGCAGTATTTT. It codes for CASSQDPGTDTQYF.

The chain couples TRBV6-1 to TRBJ2-2; TRBD2 agrees at 9 bases. Trimming took 7 bases from V and 6 from J; bases not matched to a gene: 12. The CDR3 length is 16 residues. Per germline, CDR1 MNHNS and CDR2 SASEGT. The CDR3 DNA sequence: TGTGCCAGCACCCCCTTAGCGGGAGTTTGGTCCGGGGAGCTGTTTTTT. Its translation is CASTPLAGVWSGELFF.

This clonotype was seen only a few times. The J gene is TRBJ1-4, the V gene TRBV5-1, with 9 bases aligning to TRBD1. The trim removed 4 bases at V and 8 bases at J, leaving 12 bases unmatched. Germline V lookup: CDR1 SGHRS, CDR2 YFSETQ. CDR3 length: 16 amino acids. The CDR3 DNA follows: TGCGCCAGCAGCATGGACAGGGGAAGAAAGTGGGAAAAACTGTTTTTT. It yields the protein CASSMDRGRKWEKLFF. The full variable domain, with the rest looked up from reference TRBV5-1 and TRBJ1-4, is KAGVTQTPRYLIKTRGQQVTLSCSPISGHRSVSWYQQTPGQGLQFLFEYFSETQRNKGNFPGRFSGRQFSNSRSEMNVSTLELGDSALYLCASSMDRGRKWEKLFFGSGTQLSVL.

This clonotype was seen only a few times. The chain carries TRBV29-1 and TRBJ1-2, with D possibly being TRBD1 (5 bases). This CDR3 is 12 amino acids long. V lost 0 bases and J lost 9, with 11 bases in between. CDR1 and CDR2 (germline): SQVTM, ANQGSEA. CDR3 nucleotide sequence: TGCAGCGTTGAAGATCGTCCAGGGAGCTACACCTTC. Translation: CSVEDRPGSYTF.

In regard to this clonotype: The junction does not match germline at one end; this may be a read error. The rearrangement uses TRBV5-6 and TRBJ2-2; D unclear. The CDR3 runs to 13 residues. Germline-derived CDR1 and CDR2 are SGHDT and YYEEEE. The CDR3 coding sequence is TGTGCCAGCAGCTTGGCGAACCCCGGGGAGCTGTTTTTT. This translates into CASSLANPGELFF.

This clonotype showed up just a few times. The rearrangement joins TRBV24-1 to TRBJ1-2, with 7 bases matching TRBD1. The CDR3 covers 15 residues. V lost 12 bases and J lost 4; bases outside the gene matches: 16. CDR1 and CDR2 from the germline V gene are KGHDR and SFDVKD. The CDR3 DNA follows: TGTGCCCCCGCAGCTAGCGACAGGGACTTCTATGGCTACACCTTC. It encodes CAPAASDRDFYGYTF.